This record concerns one T cell receptor beta chain sequence. The record originates from a study of early T cells in non-severe SARS-CoV-2 infection. Across the study: Investigators sequenced bulk RNA drawn from unsorted whole blood, and chains remained unpaired.

The CDR3 loop spans 18 amino acids. Germline V lookup: CDR1 SGHDT, CDR2 YYEEEE. J lost 0 bases, V lost 5 bases, and 12 bases had no gene match. Unique molecular identifiers were attached to individual cDNA molecules. TCRdb re-derived calls from the 5' RACE reads in MiXCR, one entry per CDR3 protein. The sample contains about 77,000 distinct CDR3 sequences, about 5% of which appear only once. The receptor's source is an adult who was a healthcare worker with PCR-confirmed SARS-CoV-2 infection or an uninfected control (not recorded which). The rearrangement joins TRBV5-6 to TRBJ2-7, with 12 bases identical to TRBD2. The sample in question was whole blood, obtained at baseline. The DNA of the CDR3 is TGTGCCAGCAGACTAGCGGGAGGAACCCCTTCGAGCTCCTACGAGCAGTACTTC. It encodes CASRLAGGTPSSSYEQYF.